This T cell receptor beta chain comes out of a study of a mutant IDH1 vaccine in newly diagnosed glioma. Across the study: Eight vaccinations were given in weeks 1, 3, 5, 7, 11, 15, 19 and 23. Vaccinations were initiated 4-6 weeks following radiotherapy alone, or were given together with temozolomide cycles. Patients had received radiotherapy, temozolomide, or both previously, most receiving both.

The protocol was immunoSEQ multiplex PCR, while the TCRdb copy is restricted to in-frame clones and leaves out a portion. The table records tens of thousands of clones, about 81% of them present only once. This CDR3 has 18 amino acids. Between the trimmed V and J ends, which lost 11 bases and 4 bases, there was a span of 27 bases. Germline V gene data show CDR1 as MDHEN and CDR2 as SYDVKM. To note about this clone: Its specificity is not known.

Stated time point: week 5, during vaccination. Vaccination comprised doses that each held 300 ug of mutant IDH1 20-mer peptide, plus topical imiquimod. Tumors from donors were new WHO grade 3 or 4 IDH1-mutant astrocytomas with ATRX loss. The sequence came from a woman aged 45-65 years with glioma. The chain couples TRBV28 to TRBJ2-6; possibly TRBD1 for D (6 bases). The sample consisted of PBMCs, taken from a glioma patient whose treatment included an IDH1 peptide vaccine. The CDR3 reads CAVQGAGAGLKGANVLTF. In nucleotides, the CDR3 is TGTGCCGTTCAAGGGGCAGGGGCGGGCTTGAAGGGGGCCAACGTCCTGACTTTC.